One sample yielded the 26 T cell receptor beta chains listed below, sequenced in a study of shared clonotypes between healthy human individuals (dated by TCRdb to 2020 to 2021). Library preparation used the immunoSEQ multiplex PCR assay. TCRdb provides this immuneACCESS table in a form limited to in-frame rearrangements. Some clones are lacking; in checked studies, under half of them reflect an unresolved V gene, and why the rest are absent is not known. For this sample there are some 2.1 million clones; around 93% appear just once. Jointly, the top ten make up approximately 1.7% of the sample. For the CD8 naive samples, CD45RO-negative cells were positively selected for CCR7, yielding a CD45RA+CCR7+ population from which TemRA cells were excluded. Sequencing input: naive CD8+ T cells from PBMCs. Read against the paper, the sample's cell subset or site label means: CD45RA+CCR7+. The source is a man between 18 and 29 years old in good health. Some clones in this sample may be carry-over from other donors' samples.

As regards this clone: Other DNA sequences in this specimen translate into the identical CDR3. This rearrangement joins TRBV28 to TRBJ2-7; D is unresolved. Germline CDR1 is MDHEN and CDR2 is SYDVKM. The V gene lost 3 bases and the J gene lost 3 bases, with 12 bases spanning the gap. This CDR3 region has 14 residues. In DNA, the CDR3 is TGTGCCAGCAGTTTGTCCGGGCGCGTCTACGAGCAGTACTTC. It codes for CASSLSGRVYEQYF.

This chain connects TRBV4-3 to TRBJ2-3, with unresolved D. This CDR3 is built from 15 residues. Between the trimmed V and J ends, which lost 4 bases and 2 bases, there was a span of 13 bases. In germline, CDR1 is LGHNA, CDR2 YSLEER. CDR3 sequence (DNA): TGCGCCAGCAGCCCCATGGGGTATATCACAGATACGCAGTATTTT. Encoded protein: CASSPMGYITDTQYF.

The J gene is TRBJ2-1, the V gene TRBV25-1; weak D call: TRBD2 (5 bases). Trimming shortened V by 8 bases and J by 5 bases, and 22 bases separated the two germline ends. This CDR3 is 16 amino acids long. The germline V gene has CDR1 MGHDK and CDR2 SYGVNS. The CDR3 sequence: CASAPGWIGPNNEQFF. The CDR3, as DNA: TGTGCCAGCGCCCCGGGATGGATAGGGCCCAACAATGAGCAGTTCTTC.

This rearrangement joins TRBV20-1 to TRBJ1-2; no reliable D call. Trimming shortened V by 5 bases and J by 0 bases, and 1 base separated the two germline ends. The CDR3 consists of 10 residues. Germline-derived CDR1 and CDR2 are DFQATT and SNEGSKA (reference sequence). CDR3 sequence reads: CSAPNYGYTF. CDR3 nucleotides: TGCAGTGCTCCTAACTATGGCTACACCTTC.

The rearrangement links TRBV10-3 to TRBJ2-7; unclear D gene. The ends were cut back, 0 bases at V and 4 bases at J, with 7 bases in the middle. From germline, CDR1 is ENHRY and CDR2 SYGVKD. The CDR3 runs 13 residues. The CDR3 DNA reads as TGTGCCATCAGTGAGTCCCCGGCTTACGAGCAGTACTTC. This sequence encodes CAISESPAYEQYF.

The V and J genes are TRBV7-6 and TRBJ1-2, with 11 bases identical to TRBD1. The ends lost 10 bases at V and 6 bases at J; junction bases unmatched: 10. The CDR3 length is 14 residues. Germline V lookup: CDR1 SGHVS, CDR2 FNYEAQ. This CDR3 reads CATNSGTGGNGYTF. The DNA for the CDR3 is TGTGCCACAAACTCCGGGACAGGGGGAAATGGCTACACCTTC. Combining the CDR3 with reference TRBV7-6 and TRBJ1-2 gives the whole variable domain GAGVSQSPRYKVTKRGQDVALRCDPISGHVSLYWYRQALGQGPEFLTYFNYEAQQDKSGLPNDRFSAERPEGSISTLTIQRTEQRDSAMYRCATNSGTGGNGYTFGSGTRLTVV.

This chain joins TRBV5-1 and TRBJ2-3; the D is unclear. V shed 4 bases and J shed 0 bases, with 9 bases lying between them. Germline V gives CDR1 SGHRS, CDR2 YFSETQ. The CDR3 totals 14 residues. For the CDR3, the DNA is TGCGCCAGCAGCGACGCGATAAGCACAGATACGCAGTATTTT. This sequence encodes CASSDAISTDTQYF.

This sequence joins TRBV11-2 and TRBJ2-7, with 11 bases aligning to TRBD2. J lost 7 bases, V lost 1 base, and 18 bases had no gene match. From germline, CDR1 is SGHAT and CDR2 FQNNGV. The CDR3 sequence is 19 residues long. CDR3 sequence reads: CASSLGSTSGLAGGLEQYF. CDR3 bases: TGTGCCAGCAGCTTAGGCTCTACTTCTGGACTAGCGGGTGGCTTGGAGCAGTACTTC.

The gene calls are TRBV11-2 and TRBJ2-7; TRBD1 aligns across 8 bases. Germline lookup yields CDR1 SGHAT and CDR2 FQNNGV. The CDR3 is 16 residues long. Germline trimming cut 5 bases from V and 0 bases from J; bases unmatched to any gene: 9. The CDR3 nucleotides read TGTGCCAGCAGCCCCAGGCGGACAGGGACCTCCTACGAGCAGTACTTC. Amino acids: CASSPRRTGTSYEQYF.

CDR3: CASSTDDLNTEAFF. CDR3 nucleotides: TGCGCCAGCAGCACCGACGACTTGAACACTGAAGCTTTCTTT. The chain uses TRBV5-1 and TRBJ1-1; unclear D gene. Trimming left V 4 bases short and J 0 bases short, with 10 bases between. The CDR3 loop spans 14 amino acids. Germline lookup yields CDR1 SGHRS and CDR2 YFSETQ.

This CDR3 reads CASRGAGRTDTQYF. The CDR3 bases are TGTGCCAGCAGGGGGGCCGGGCGCACAGATACGCAGTATTTT. The gene calls are TRBV2 and TRBJ2-3; tentative D call: TRBD1 (6 bases). The length of the CDR3 is 14 residues. The V and J ends lost 6 bases and 1 base respectively, with 11 bases between them. The V gene's germline CDR1 is SNHLY and CDR2 FYNNEI.

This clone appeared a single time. The CDR3 DNA sequence: TGTGCCAGTAGTACGATCTTTATTACAGGGGGCACGAATGAGCAGTTCTTC. Translation: CASSTIFITGGTNEQFF. The chain links TRBV19 to TRBJ2-1, with 9 bases lining up with TRBD1. The CDR3 is made up of 17 amino acids. In germline, CDR1 is LNHDA, CDR2 SQIVND (reference sequence). V gave up 4 bases and J gave up 7 bases; unmatched junction bases: 14.

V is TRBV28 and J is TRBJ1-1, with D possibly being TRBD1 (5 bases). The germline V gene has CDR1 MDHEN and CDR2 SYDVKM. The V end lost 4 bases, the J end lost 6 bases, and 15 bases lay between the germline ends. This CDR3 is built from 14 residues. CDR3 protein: CASSWAGAVSEAFF. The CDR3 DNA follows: TGTGCCAGCAGTTGGGCCGGGGCAGTCTCTGAAGCTTTCTTT.

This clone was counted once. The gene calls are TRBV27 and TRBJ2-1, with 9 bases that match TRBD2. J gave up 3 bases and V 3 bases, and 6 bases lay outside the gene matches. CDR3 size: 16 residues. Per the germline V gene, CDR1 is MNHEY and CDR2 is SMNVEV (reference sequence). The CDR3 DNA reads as TGTGCCAGCAGTTTCGATGCGGGGGGGAGCTACAATGAGCAGTTCTTC. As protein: CASSFDAGGSYNEQFF.

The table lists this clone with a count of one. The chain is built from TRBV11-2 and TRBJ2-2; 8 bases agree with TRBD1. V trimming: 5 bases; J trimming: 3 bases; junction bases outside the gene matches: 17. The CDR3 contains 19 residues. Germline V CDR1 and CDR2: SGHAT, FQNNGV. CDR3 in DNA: TGTGCCAGCAGCCCGATAAAGTCGACAGGGGACATCGACACCGGGGAGCTGTTTTTT. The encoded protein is CASSPIKSTGDIDTGELFF.

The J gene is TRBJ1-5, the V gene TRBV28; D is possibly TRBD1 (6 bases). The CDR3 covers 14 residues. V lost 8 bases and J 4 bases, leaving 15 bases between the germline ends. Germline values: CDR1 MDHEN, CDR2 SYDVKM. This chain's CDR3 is CASFLGGGNQPQHF. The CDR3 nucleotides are TGTGCCAGCTTCCTAGGGGGTGGGAATCAGCCCCAGCATTTT.

The chain's CDR3 is CASSSYRVGGETQYF. The CDR3 DNA reads TGTGCCAGCAGTTCATACAGGGTTGGCGGAGAGACCCAGTACTTC. The genes are TRBV27 and TRBJ2-5, with TRBD1 as a possible D gene (6 bases). Trimming removed 4 bases at V and 4 bases at J, with 16 bases between. The CDR3 is made up of 15 amino acids. Per germline, CDR1 MNHEY and CDR2 SMNVEV (reference sequence).

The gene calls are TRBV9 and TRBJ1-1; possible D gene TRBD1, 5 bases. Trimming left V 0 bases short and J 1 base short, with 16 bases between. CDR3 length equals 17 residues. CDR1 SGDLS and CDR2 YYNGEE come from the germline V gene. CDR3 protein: CASSVEVGLGRNTEAFF. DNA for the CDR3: TGTGCCAGCAGCGTAGAGGTCGGGTTGGGGCGGAACACTGAAGCTTTCTTT.

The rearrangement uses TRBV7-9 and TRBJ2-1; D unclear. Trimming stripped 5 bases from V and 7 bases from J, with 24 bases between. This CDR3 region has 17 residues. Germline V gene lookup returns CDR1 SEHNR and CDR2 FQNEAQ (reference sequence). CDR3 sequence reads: CASSPYLVQPGRNEQFF. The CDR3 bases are TGTGCCAGCAGCCCCTACCTCGTCCAGCCGGGTAGGAATGAGCAGTTCTTC.

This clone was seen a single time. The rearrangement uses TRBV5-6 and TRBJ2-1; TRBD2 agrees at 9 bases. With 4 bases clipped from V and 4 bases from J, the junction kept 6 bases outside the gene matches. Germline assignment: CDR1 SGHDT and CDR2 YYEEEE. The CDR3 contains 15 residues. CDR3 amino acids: CASSASSGEYNEQFF. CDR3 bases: TGTGCCAGCAGCGCCTCTAGCGGGGAATACAATGAGCAGTTCTTC. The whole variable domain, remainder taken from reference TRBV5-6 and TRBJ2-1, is DAGVTQSPTHLIKTRGQQVTLRCSPKSGHDTVSWYQQALGQGPQFIFQYYEEEERQRGNFPDRFSGHQFPNYSSELNVNALLLGDSALYLCASSASSGEYNEQFFGPGTRLTVL.

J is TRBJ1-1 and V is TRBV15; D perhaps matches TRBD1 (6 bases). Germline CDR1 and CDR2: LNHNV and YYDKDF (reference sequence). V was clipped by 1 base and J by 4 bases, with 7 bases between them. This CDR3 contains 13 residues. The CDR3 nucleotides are TGTGCCACCAGCAGAGGGGGGCCCACTGAAGCTTTCTTT. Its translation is CATSRGGPTEAFF.

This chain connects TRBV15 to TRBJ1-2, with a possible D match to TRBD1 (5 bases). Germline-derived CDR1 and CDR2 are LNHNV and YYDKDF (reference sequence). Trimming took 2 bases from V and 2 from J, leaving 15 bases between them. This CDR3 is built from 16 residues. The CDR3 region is CATSRSAVRENYGYTF. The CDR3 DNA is TGTGCCACCAGCAGATCCGCGGTCAGGGAGAACTATGGCTACACCTTC. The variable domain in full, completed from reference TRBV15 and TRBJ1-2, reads DAMVIQNPRYQVTQFGKPVTLSCSQTLNHNVMYWYQQKSSQAPKLLFHYYDKDFNNEADTPDNFQSRRPNTSFCFLDIRSPGLGDTAMYLCATSRSAVRENYGYTFGSGTRLTVV.

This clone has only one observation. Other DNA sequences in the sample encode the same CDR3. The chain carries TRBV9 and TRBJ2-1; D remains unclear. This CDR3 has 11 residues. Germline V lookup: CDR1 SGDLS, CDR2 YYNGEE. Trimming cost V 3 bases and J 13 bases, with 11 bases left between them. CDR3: CASSASGRQFF. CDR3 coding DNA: TGTGCCAGCAGCGCGTCAGGTCGTCAGTTCTTC. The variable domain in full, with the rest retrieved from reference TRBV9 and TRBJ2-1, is DSGVTQTPKHLITATGQRVTLRCSPRSGDLSVYWYQQSLDQGLQFLIQYYNGEERAKGNILERFSAQQFPDLHSELNLSSLELGDSALYFCASSASGRQFFGPGTRLTVL.

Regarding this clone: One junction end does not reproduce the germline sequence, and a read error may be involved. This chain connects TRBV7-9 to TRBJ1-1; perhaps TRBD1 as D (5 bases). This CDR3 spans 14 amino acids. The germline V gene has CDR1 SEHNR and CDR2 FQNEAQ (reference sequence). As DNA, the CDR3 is TGCGCCAGCAGGTGGATTGGGGCGGACACTGAAGCTTTCTTT. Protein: CASRWIGADTEAFF.

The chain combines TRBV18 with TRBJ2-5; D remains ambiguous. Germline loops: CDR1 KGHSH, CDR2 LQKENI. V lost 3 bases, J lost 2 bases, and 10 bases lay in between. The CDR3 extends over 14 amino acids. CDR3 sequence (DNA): TGTGCCAGCTCACCCCCGCCTATTCAAGAGACCCAGTACTTC. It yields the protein CASSPPPIQETQYF.

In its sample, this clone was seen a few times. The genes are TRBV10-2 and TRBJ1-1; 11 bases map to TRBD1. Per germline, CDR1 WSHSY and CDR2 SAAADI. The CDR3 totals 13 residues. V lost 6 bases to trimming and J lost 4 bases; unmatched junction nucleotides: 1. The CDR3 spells CASRDRGLTEAFF. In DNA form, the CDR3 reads TGCGCCAGCAGGGACAGGGGGCTCACTGAAGCTTTCTTT.